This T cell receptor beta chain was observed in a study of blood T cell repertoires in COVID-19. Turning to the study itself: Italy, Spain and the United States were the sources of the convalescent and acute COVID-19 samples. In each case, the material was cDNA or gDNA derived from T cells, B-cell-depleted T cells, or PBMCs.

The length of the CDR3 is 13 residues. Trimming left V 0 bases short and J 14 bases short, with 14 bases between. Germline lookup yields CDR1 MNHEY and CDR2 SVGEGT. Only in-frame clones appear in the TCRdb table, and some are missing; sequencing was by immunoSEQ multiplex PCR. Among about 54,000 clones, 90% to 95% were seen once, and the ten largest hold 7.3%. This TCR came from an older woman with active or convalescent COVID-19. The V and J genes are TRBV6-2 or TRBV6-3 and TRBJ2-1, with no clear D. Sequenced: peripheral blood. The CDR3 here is CASSYSFMRKEFF. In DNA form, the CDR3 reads TGTGCCAGCAGTTACTCGTTCATGCGGAAGGAGTTCTTC.